The 24 T cell receptor beta chains presented below share a single source sample, sequenced in a study of T cells expressing NK-cell markers (TCRdb year 2020). Libraries were made using 5' RACE. The sequencing machine was an Illumina HiSeq 2000. TCRdb reanalyzed the reads, keeping one entry per CDR3 protein sequence and omitting DNA. The sample table includes just under 150,000 distinct CDR3 sequences. Together, the top ten hold around 10% of the sample. Source material: blood T cells: a sorted CD56 or NKG2C T cell subset, CD4+ or CD8+ T cells, or bulk PBMC T cells (not recorded which). The source is a young man in good health. Donor details come from another sample of the same person, matched by shared clones.

The CDR3 spells CASSVSGGPLLEQYF. V usage is TRBV27 and J usage is TRBJ2-7; TCRdb's D call, TRBD2, is unchecked because there is no DNA. CDR1 is MNHEY, CDR2 SMNVEV, per germline (reference sequence). The CDR3 spans 15 residues.

J is TRBJ1-1 and V is TRBV27; the D call from TCRdb, TRBD1, cannot be confirmed without DNA. Germline V gives CDR1 MNHEY, CDR2 SMNVEV (reference sequence). This CDR3 has 12 amino acids. The CDR3 is CASKSSGTEAFF.

This chain connects TRBV13 to TRBJ1-2; TCRdb designates TRBD1, a call that cannot be tested without DNA. CDR1 PRHDT and CDR2 FYEKMQ come from the germline V gene (reference sequence). This CDR3 has 14 amino acids. The chain's CDR3 is CASSVGRAFYGYTF. Full variable domain (remainder filled in from reference TRBV13 and TRBJ1-2): AAGVIQSPRHLIKEKRETATLKCYPIPRHDTVYWYQQGPGQDPQFLISFYEKMQSDKGSIPDRFSAQQFSDYHSELNMSSLELGDSALYFCASSVGRAFYGYTFGSGTRLTVV.

This rearrangement joins TRBV11-1 to TRBJ2-1; the TCRdb D gene call, TRBD1, has no DNA to confirm it. Per the germline V gene, CDR1 is SGHAT and CDR2 is FQDESV (reference sequence). The CDR3 has 16 residues. CDR3 in amino acids: CASSFLGQGALGEQFF.

This chain links TRBV4-3 with TRBJ2-3; lacking DNA, the TRBD1 call made by TCRdb goes unchecked. The V gene's germline CDR1 is LGHNA and CDR2 YSLEER. This CDR3 is built from 18 residues. The CDR3 region is CASSQDGDADSHTDTQYF.

The chain recombines TRBV5-1 with TRBJ1-1. Germline V gene data show CDR1 as SGHRS and CDR2 as YFSETQ. The CDR3 runs to 15 residues. CDR3 sequence reads: CASSLVAGPNTEAFF.

This chain connects TRBV6-1 to TRBJ1-1. Germline lookup yields CDR1 MNHNS and CDR2 SASEGT. The CDR3 runs 15 residues. CDR3 residues: CASSEEPTSNTEAFF.

V and J are TRBV4-1 and TRBJ2-1; TCRdb indicates TRBD1, and absent DNA this call remains unverified. Germline CDR1 reads MGHRA; CDR2 reads YSYEKL. This CDR3 has 15 amino acids. This chain's CDR3 is CASSQGTGINNEQFF.

V gene TRBV19 combines with J gene TRBJ1-1; lacking DNA, the TRBD1 call made by TCRdb goes unchecked. The CDR3 has 13 amino acids. Germline V lookup: CDR1 LNHDA, CDR2 SQIVND (reference sequence). The CDR3 sequence: CASSQTGLTEAFF.

This chain joins TRBV29-1 and TRBJ1-2; the D call from TCRdb, TRBD1, cannot be confirmed without DNA. The CDR3 consists of 12 residues. Germline V gene sequence: CDR1 SQVTM, CDR2 ANQGSEA. CDR3 amino acids: CSVPGRSVGYTF. The full variable domain, its missing parts supplied by reference TRBV29-1 and TRBJ1-2, is SAVISQKPSRDICQRGTSLTIQCQVDSQVTMMFWYRQQPGQSLTLIATANQGSEATYESGFVIDKFPISRPNLTFSTLTVSNMSPEDSSIYLCSVPGRSVGYTFGSGTRLTVV.

J is TRBJ1-5 and V is TRBV19; the TCRdb D gene call, TRBD1, has no DNA to confirm it. The CDR3 sequence is 15 residues long. Germline V CDR1 and CDR2: LNHDA, SQIVND (reference sequence). CDR3 region: CASRPPGQGAQPQHF.

The rearrangement links TRBV7-2 to TRBJ2-2; there is no DNA to check the TCRdb D call of TRBD1. The CDR3 runs to 15 residues. Germline CDR1 and CDR2: SGHTA and FQGNSA. Here the CDR3 reads CASSHTGGPAGELFF. The whole variable domain, filled in from reference TRBV7-2 and TRBJ2-2, reads GAGVSQSPSNKVTEKGKDVELRCDPISGHTALYWYRQSLGQGLEFLIYFQGNSAPDKSGLPSDRFSAERTGGSVSTLTIQRTQQEDSAVYLCASSHTGGPAGELFFGEGSRLTVL.

The V and J genes are TRBV5-4 and TRBJ2-1; with no DNA, the TCRdb D assignment of TRBD1 cannot be verified. Germline V lookup: CDR1 SGHNT, CDR2 YYREEE (reference sequence). CDR3 size: 15 residues. The CDR3 loop reads CASSWPGQGSNEQFF. Full variable domain (outside the CDR3, taken from reference TRBV5-4 and TRBJ2-1): ETGVTQSPTHLIKTRGQQVTLRCSSQSGHNTVSWYQQALGQGPQFIFQYYREEENGRGNFPPRFSGLQFPNYSSELNVNALELDDSALYLCASSWPGQGSNEQFFGPGTRLTVL.

The chain links TRBV12-3 or TRBV12-4 to TRBJ2-7; TCRdb designates TRBD1, a call that cannot be tested without DNA. The CDR3 contains 15 residues. CDR3 residues: CASSRGGSKEFEQYF.

The rearrangement links TRBV6-2 or TRBV6-3 to TRBJ1-5; there is no DNA to check the TCRdb D call of TRBD1. Germline assignment: CDR1 MNHEY and CDR2 SVGEGT. The CDR3 has 14 amino acids. The CDR3: CASSWTGGHQPQHF.

The chain employs TRBV29-1 and TRBJ2-2; TCRdb returns TRBD1, unconfirmable since there is no DNA. The CDR3 consists of 14 residues. Germline V gene lookup returns CDR1 SQVTM and CDR2 ANQGSEA. The CDR3 here is CSADMGRGTGELFF.

The rearrangement links TRBV12-3 or TRBV12-4 to TRBJ2-1; TCRdb calls TRBD2, which cannot be checked without DNA. This CDR3 comprises 16 residues. CDR3 in amino acids: CASRQARWLEANEQFF.

The chain joins TRBV3-1 to TRBJ2-1; absent DNA, TCRdb's TRBD2 call cannot be checked. The CDR3 loop spans 14 amino acids. Germline V gene data show CDR1 as LGHDT and CDR2 as YNNKEL (reference sequence). The CDR3 sequence is CASSPALVDLEQFF.

V and J are TRBV7-8 and TRBJ2-7; the D call from TCRdb, TRBD1, cannot be confirmed without DNA. Germline CDR1 is SGHVS and CDR2 is FQNEAQ. The CDR3 runs to 15 residues. The CDR3 sequence: CASSLGGGSSYEQYF.

J is TRBJ2-3 and V is TRBV24-1; TCRdb selects TRBD1, and the lack of DNA leaves this call unchecked. Per germline, CDR1 KGHDR and CDR2 SFDVKD. The CDR3 sequence is 16 residues long. The CDR3 sequence is CATSDTSRADTDTQYF.

The gene calls are TRBV20-1 and TRBJ2-5; TCRdb outputs TRBD1, but without DNA this stays unchecked. The CDR3 covers 13 residues. Germline assignment: CDR1 DFQATT and CDR2 SNEGSKA (reference sequence). The chain's CDR3 is CSASAGPGETQYF.

J is TRBJ2-2 and V is TRBV4-1. Germline-derived CDR1 and CDR2 are MGHRA and YSYEKL. This CDR3 is built from 17 residues. The CDR3 loop is CASSQEVSAGNTGELFF.

The chain combines TRBV20-1 with TRBJ2-7; TCRdb proposes TRBD2, but this gene call is untestable without DNA. CDR3 size: 15 residues. Germline loops: CDR1 DFQATT, CDR2 SNEGSKA (reference sequence). CDR3 protein: CSAPPPSGREYEQYF.

V gene TRBV7-6 combines with J gene TRBJ2-7; there is no DNA to check the TCRdb D call of TRBD1. Germline V gives CDR1 SGHVS, CDR2 FNYEAQ. The CDR3 consists of 14 residues. The CDR3: CASSAGYSSYEQYF.